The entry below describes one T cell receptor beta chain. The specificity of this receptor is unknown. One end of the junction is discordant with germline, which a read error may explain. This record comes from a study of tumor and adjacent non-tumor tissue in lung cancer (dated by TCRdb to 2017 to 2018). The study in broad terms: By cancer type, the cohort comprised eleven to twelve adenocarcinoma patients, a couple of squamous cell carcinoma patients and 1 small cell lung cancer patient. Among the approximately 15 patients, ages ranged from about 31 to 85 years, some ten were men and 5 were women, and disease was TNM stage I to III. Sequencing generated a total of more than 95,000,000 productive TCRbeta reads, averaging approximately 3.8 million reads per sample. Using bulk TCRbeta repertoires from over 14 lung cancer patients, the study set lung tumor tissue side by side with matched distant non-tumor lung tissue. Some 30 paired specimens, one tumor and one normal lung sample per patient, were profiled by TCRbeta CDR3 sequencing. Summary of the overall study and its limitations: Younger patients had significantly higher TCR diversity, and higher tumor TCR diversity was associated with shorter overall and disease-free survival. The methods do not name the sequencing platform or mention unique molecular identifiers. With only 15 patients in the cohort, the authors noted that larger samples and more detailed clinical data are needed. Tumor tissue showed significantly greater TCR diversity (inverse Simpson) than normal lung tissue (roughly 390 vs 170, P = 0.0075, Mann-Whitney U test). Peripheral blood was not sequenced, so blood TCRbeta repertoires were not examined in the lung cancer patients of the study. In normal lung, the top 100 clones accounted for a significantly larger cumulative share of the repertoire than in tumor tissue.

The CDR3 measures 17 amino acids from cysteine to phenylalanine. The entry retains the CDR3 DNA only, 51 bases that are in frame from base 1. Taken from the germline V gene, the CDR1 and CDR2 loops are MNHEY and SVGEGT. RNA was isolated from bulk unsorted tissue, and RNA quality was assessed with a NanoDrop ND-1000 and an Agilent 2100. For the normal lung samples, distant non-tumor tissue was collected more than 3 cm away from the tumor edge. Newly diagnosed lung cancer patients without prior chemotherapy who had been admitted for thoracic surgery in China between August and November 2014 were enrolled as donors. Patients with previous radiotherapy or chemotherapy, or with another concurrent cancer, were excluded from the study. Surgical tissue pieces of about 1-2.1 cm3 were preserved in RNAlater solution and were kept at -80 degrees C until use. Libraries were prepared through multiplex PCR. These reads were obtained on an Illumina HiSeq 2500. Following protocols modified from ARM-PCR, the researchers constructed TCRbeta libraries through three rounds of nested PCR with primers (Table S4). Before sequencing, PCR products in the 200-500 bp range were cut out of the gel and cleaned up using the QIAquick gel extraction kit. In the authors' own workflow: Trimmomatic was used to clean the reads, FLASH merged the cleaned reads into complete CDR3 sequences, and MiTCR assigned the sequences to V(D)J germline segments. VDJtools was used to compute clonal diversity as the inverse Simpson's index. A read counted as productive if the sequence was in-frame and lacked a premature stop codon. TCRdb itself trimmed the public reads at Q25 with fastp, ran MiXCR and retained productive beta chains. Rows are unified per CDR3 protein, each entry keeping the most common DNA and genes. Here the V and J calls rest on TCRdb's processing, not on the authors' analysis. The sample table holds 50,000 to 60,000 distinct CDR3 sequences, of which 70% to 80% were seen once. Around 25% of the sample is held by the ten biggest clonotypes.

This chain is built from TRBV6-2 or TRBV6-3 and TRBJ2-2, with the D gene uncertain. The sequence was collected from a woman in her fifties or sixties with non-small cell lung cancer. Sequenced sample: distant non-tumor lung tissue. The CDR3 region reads CASSCTQQSANTGELFF. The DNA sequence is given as TGTGCCAGTAGTTGCACCCAACAGAGTGCCAACACCGGGGAGCTGTTTTTT.